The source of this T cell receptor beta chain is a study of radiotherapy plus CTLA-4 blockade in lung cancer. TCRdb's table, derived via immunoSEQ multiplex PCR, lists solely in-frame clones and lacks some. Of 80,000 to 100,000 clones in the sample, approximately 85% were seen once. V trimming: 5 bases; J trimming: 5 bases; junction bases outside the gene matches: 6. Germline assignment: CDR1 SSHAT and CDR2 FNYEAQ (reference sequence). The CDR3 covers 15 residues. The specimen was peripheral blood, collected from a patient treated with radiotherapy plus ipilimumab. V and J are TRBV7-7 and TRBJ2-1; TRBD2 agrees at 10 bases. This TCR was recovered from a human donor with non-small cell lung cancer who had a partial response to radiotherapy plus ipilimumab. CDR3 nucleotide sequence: TGTGCCAGCAGCACCGGACTAGCGGATAACAATGAGCAGTTCTTC. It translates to CASSTGLADNNEQFF.